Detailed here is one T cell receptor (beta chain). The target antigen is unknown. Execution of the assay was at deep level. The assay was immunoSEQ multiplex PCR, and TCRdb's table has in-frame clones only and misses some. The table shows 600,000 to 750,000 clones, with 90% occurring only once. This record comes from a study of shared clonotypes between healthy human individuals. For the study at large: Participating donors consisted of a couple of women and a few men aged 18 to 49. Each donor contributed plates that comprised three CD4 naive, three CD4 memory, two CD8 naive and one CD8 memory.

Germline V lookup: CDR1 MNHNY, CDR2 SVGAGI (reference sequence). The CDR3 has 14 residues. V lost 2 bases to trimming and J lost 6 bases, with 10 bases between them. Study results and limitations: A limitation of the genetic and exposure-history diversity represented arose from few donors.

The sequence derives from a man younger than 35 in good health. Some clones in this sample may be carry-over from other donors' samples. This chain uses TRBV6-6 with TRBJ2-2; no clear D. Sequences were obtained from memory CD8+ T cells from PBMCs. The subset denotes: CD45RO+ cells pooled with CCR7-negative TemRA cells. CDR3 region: CASSYPFKAGELFF. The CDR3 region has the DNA TGTGCCAGCAGTTACCCTTTTAAAGCCGGGGAGCTGTTTTTT.